A selection of T cell receptor beta chains follows, all from one sample in a study of blood T cells in healthy people across ages. From the 5' RACE reads, TCRdb called clonotypes with MiXCR, one entry per CDR3 protein. The repertoire includes hundreds of thousands of distinct CDR3 sequences, 40% to 50% of them detected once, and 25% to 35% sits in the top ten. Sequenced input: blood. All receptors come from an elderly man in good health. CDR3s include the opening cysteine and the closing phenylalanine or tryptophan. Each record gives: CDR3 length, V gene, J gene, CDR3 protein.

CDR3 length: 14; V gene: TRBV20-1; J gene: TRBJ2-5; CDR3 protein: CSARGGGPQETQYF
CDR3 length: 14; V gene: TRBV20-1; J gene: TRBJ2-5; CDR3 protein: CSVKPGRRKETQYF
CDR3 length: 14; V gene: TRBV7-2; J gene: TRBJ2-1; CDR3 protein: CASSVGPSQGEQFF
CDR3 length: 12; V gene: TRBV6-2/TRBV6-3; J gene: TRBJ1-2; CDR3 protein: CASSYRSYGYTF
CDR3 length: 18; V gene: TRBV3-1; J gene: TRBJ2-7; CDR3 protein: CASSQSGLRTGDSYEQYF
CDR3 length: 15; V gene: TRBV7-3; J gene: TRBJ2-7; CDR3 protein: CASSSTPGQGYEQYF
CDR3 length: 17; V gene: TRBV4-3; J gene: TRBJ2-5; CDR3 protein: CASSQDQGTGAGGTQYF
CDR3 length: 14; V gene: TRBV7-2; J gene: TRBJ2-3; CDR3 protein: CASSRLGEEGTQYF
CDR3 length: 15; V gene: TRBV24-1; J gene: TRBJ2-3; CDR3 protein: CATSGIAGRTDTQYF
CDR3 length: 15; V gene: TRBV20-1; J gene: TRBJ2-1; CDR3 protein: CSAPRSGNNPGEQFF
CDR3 length: 16; V gene: TRBV7-2; J gene: TRBJ2-6; CDR3 protein: CASSLRQGPGANVLTF
CDR3 length: 15; V gene: TRBV12-3/TRBV12-4; J gene: TRBJ2-1; CDR3 protein: CASRLTSGGPNEQFF
CDR3 length: 15; V gene: TRBV5-1; J gene: TRBJ1-5; CDR3 protein: CASSLGTSTNQPQHF
CDR3 length: 15; V gene: TRBV12-3/TRBV12-4; J gene: TRBJ2-1; CDR3 protein: CASSLVETGLGEQFF
CDR3 length: 15; V gene: TRBV20-1; J gene: TRBJ2-1; CDR3 protein: CSARALQRGYNEQFF
CDR3 length: 14; V gene: TRBV6-1; J gene: TRBJ1-1; CDR3 protein: CASSELGGTTEAFF
CDR3 length: 15; V gene: TRBV27; J gene: TRBJ2-5; CDR3 protein: CASSFSKNIQETQYF
CDR3 length: 15; V gene: TRBV29-1; J gene: TRBJ2-6; CDR3 protein: CSFRGGATGANVLTF
CDR3 length: 15; V gene: TRBV20-1; J gene: NA; CDR3 protein: CSAPQLAAAYNEQYF
CDR3 length: 17; V gene: TRBV20-1; J gene: TRBJ2-3; CDR3 protein: CSALPPRGGPITDTQYF
CDR3 length: 15; V gene: TRBV6-5; J gene: TRBJ2-7; CDR3 protein: CASSGTQGALNEQYF
CDR3 length: 15; V gene: TRBV3-1; J gene: TRBJ1-2; CDR3 protein: CASSQEPGASYGYTF
CDR3 length: 18; V gene: TRBV12-3/TRBV12-4; J gene: TRBJ1-2; CDR3 protein: CASSLGSWGQPQFYGYTF
CDR3 length: 14; V gene: TRBV6-1; J gene: TRBJ2-6; CDR3 protein: CASRNTVRANVLTF
CDR3 length: 15; V gene: TRBV28; J gene: TRBJ2-2; CDR3 protein: CASRWTGTNTGELFF